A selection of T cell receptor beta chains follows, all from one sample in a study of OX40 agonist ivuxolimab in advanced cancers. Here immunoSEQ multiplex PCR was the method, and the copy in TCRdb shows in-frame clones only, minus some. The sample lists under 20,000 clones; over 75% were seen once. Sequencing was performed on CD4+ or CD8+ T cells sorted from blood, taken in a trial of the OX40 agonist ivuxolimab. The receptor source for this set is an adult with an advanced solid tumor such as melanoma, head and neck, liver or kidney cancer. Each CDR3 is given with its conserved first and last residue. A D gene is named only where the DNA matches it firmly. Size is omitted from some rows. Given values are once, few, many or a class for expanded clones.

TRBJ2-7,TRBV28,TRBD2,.,TGTGCCAGCAGAGCTCGACTAGCGGGAGTGGGGTACGAGCAGTACTTC,CASRARLAGVGYEQYF
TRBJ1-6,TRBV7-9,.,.,TGTGCCAGCAGCTTAGTTCAAGGGAACACTTTCTCCTATAATTCACCCCTCCACTTT,CASSLVQGNTFSYNSPLHF
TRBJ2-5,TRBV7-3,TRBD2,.,TGTGCCAGCAGCTTAGGTGCTAGCGGGGTTGAGACCCAGTACTTC,CASSLGASGVETQYF
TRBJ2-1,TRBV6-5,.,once,TGTGCCAGCAGTTACTCAGCCAAGCAGTTCTTC,CASSYSAKQFF
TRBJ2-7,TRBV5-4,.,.,TGTGCCAGCAGCCCCCGTGGGGGCTCCTACGAGCAGTACTTC,CASSPRGGSYEQYF
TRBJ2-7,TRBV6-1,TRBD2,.,TGTGCCAGCAGTGAAGAAGCGGGGGGTCCCTACGAGCAGTACTTC,CASSEEAGGPYEQYF
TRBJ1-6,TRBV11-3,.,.,TGTGCCAGCGCGCCGTGGGTGGGCAGGCGGTCCCCCCTCCACTTT,CASAPWVGRRSPLHF
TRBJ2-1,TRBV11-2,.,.,TGTGCCAGCAGCCCCCTAGGGATAGGTCAGTTCTTC,CASSPLGIGQFF
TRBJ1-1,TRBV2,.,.,TGTGCCAGCATTCCCGGGGTGGGCGGCACTGAAGCTTTCTTT,CASIPGVGGTEAFF
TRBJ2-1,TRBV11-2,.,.,TGTGCCAGCAGCTTAGGACCGATCAATGAGCAGTTCTTC,CASSLGPINEQFF
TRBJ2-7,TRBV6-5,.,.,TGTGCCAGCAGTCTGGGGGGTGAGGAGCAGTACTTC,CASSLGGEEQYF
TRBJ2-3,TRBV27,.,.,TGTGCCAGCGGCTCCTCCGGGACTGGCACAGATACGCAGTATTTT,CASGSSGTGTDTQYF
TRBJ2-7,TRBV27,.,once,TGTGCCAGCAGTTACAGATTTACATACGAGCAGTACTTC,CASSYRFTYEQYF
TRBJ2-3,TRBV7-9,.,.,TGTGCCAGCAGCCCCCCTCTGGGGGTAGGCACAGATACGCAGTATTTT,CASSPPLGVGTDTQYF
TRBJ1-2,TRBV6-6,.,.,TGTGCCAGCAGTCAGGGGACTGTCTATGGCTACACCTTC,CASSQGTVYGYTF
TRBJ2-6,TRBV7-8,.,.,TGTGCCAGCAGCTTAGACGTAATCTCTGGGGCCAACGTCCTGACTTTC,CASSLDVISGANVLTF
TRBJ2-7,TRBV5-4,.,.,TGTGCCAGCAGCTTGTCAGGGAGCTCCTACGAGCAGTACTTC,CASSLSGSSYEQYF
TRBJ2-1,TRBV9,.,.,TGTGCCAGCAGCCCAACGGGAAGGTCGTCCTGGGATGAGCAGTTCTTC,CASSPTGRSSWDEQFF
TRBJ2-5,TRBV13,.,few,TGTGCCAGCAGCCGCCAAGGGGCCCACCAAGAGACCCAGTACTTC,CASSRQGAHQETQYF
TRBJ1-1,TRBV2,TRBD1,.,TGTGCCAGCAGAGGGGGCTCGAACACTGAAGCTTTCTTT,CASRGGSNTEAFF
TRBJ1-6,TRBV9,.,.,TGTGCCAGCAGCGGGGGGGAGTATAATTCACCCCTCCACTTT,CASSGGEYNSPLHF
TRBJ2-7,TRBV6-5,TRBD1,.,TGTGCCAGCAGTCGGGGTGGGGGACAGCCCTACGAGCAGTACTTC,CASSRGGGQPYEQYF
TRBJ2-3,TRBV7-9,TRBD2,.,TGTGCCAGCAGCTTAGCCCCTAGCGGGTCTAGCACAGATACGCAGTATTTT,CASSLAPSGSSTDTQYF